The clone carrying this T cell receptor (beta chain) was seen at least ten times. This sample is drawn from a study of T cells in Graves' hyperthyroidism and ophthalmopathy. Germline lookup yields CDR1 DFQATT and CDR2 SNEGSKA (reference sequence). Trimming took off 2 bases at V and 4 bases at J, with 13 bases between the two ends. The CDR3 loop spans 14 amino acids. RNA transcripts provided the source from which TCR beta CDR3 regions were amplified. TCR CDR3 underwent first-round RT-PCR with the HTBI primer set. MiXCR, applied by TCRdb to the multiplex PCR reads, yields one record per CDR3 protein. The data contain 350,000 to 500,000 distinct CDR3 sequences, 12% to 15% of them singletons.

Sequencing was performed on blood. The V call is TRBV20-1, the J call TRBJ2-3; TRBD1 is a possible D gene (6 bases). The TCR comes from a woman between 18 and 29 years old with Graves' hyperthyroidism. The DNA for the CDR3 is TGCAGTGCTAGACCACCAGGGGTTCCAGATACGCAGTATTTT. Protein: CSARPPGVPDTQYF.